This T cell receptor (beta chain) derives from a study of beta chain features in type 1 diabetes. Broader study findings: For patients, the naive, central memory and Treg TCRB repertoires appeared more alike than for healthy donors. Shortening of TCRB CDR3s, moderate but significant, appeared in all four CD4+ subsets of Type 1 diabetes patients. A pattern of fewer insertions and more deletions at VDJ junctions was seen in type 1 diabetes patients. cDNA-based reads could over-represent cells with high TCR expression.

This CDR3 contains 15 residues. Germline V CDR1 and CDR2: SGHDN, FVKESK. V dropped 4 bases and J dropped 2 bases, with 14 bases sitting between them. Every isolated RNA sample was fully reverse transcribed, so sequencing captured expressed TCRB transcripts. Libraries were prepared by immunoSEQ multiplex PCR; TCRdb keeps only in-frame clonotypes and omits some of them. The sample carries roughly 150,000 clones, 8.5% to 10% recorded once. Worth noting for this clone: What it recognizes is unknown.

Sequencing was done on a sample of central memory CD4+ T cells from blood. This clonotype was obtained from a woman aged 30 to 39 with type 1 diabetes. V usage is TRBV14 and J usage is TRBJ1-2, with D possibly matching TRBD1 (6 bases). CDR3 bases: TGTGCCAGCAGCCCCCTGATTAGGGGGAACTATGGCTACACCTTC. It encodes CASSPLIRGNYGYTF.